This TCR beta chain was observed in a study of shared clonotypes between healthy human individuals. Study-level information: Donors had three CD4 naive, three CD4 memory, two CD8 naive and one CD8 memory plate apiece. General study results and limits: Collection of samples was limited to blood; tissue repertoires likely differ.

This clone was seen just once. Antigen unknown. Different DNA sequences within this sample yield the same CDR3. Each subset's genomic DNA was split evenly across several immunoSEQ plates. Produced via immunoSEQ multiplex PCR; TCRdb's table is partial and in-frame only. The sample gives hundreds of thousands of clones, about 96% of which show up once; about 0.25% is in the top ten. Naive CD8 isolation took CD45RO-negative cells positively selected for CCR7 and excluded terminally differentiated effector memory CD45RA+ cells. Germline-derived CDR1 and CDR2 are SNHLY and FYNNEI. The CDR3 totals 11 residues. Trimming cost V 9 bases and J 4 bases, with 10 bases left between them.

The receptor was isolated from a man aged 30 to 45 in good health. The sample taken for sequencing was naive CD8+ T cells sorted from blood. J is TRBJ2-7 and V is TRBV2; a possible D gene is TRBD2 (5 bases). CDR3 amino acids: CASREGYEQYF. The CDR3, as DNA: TGTGCCAGTCGAGAGGGATACGAGCAGTACTTC.